This T cell receptor beta chain comes out of a study of T cell repertoires in cytomegalovirus infection. Study in general: Newly reported HLA-C-restricted and thoroughly characterized HLA-B-restricted CMV epitopes were employed. Overall study results and limits: Clonotypes of TCR beta that were HLA-C-restricted and CMV-specific dominated the ex vivo response. The study identified carriers of CMV plus the relevant HLA from cumulative public TCR beta family frequency.

V dropped 3 bases and J dropped 0; count of bases not matched to a gene: 3. This CDR3 contains 15 residues. Germline-derived CDR1 and CDR2 are MNHEY and SMNVEV (reference sequence). MiXCR, applied by TCRdb to the reads, yields one record per CDR3 protein. The sample has roughly 990,000 distinct CDR3 sequences, more than 25% seen once; the top ten hold over 13%. In its sample, this clonotype was seen many times. No antigen is known for it. Sequences were derived from cultured CD8+ T cells from PBMCs, sampled from culture after CMV antigen stimulation. This sequence originates from a human donor in good health (CMV status not recorded). Some clones in this sample may be carry-over from other donors' samples. This sequence joins TRBV27 and TRBJ1-1; 8 bases match TRBD1. CDR3 bases: TGTGCCAGCAGTTTCGACAGGGGACTGAACACTGAAGCTTTCTTT. Amino acid sequence: CASSFDRGLNTEAFF.